What follows is one TCR beta chain and its context. One end of the junction is discordant with germline, which a read error may explain. This CDR3 region has 16 residues. CDR1 is MNHEY and CDR2 is SVGAGI in the germline V gene. This sample is part of a study of blood T cells in healthy people across ages. A second PCR of 7 to 11 cycles used a sample-barcoded 5' primer and a J-beta primer mix. Each cDNA molecule was tagged by a template-switch adaptor with 12 random nucleotides. TCRdb independently ran MiXCR on the 5' RACE reads; one entry per CDR3 protein. The data show approximately 940,000 distinct CDR3 sequences, approximately 49% seen once.

V and J are TRBV6-5 and TRBJ2-1, with TRBD2 identical over 9 bases. Sequencing input: blood. The TCR was taken from a man between 25 and 39 years old in good health. The CDR3 here is CASSPPAGAGGNGQFF. CDR3 in DNA: TGTGCCAGCAGTCCTCCGGCCGGCGCGGGGGGGAATGGGCAGTTCTTC.